This T cell receptor (beta chain) emerged from a study of CD8 T cells in ankylosing spondylitis. In germline, CDR1 is ENHRY, CDR2 SYGVKD. The V and J ends lost 3 bases and 4 bases, in that order; junction bases with no gene match: 3. The CDR3 runs to 14 residues. By quantitative 5'-RACE with molecular barcodes, the TCR beta libraries were made. TCRdb reprocessed the 5' RACE reads via MiXCR and lists one record per CDR3 protein. The sample contains about 69,000 distinct CDR3 sequences, roughly 5.2% of which appear only once. This clonotype was recorded many times. The V and J genes are TRBV10-3 and TRBJ2-5; 9 bases are shared with TRBD2. The material sequenced was blood, either unsorted or a sorted T cell fraction (not recorded which). The sequence derives from a male donor with ankylosing spondylitis or in good health (not recorded which). The CDR3, as DNA: TGTGCCATCAGTGATCCTAGCGGGGTAGAGACCCAGTACTTC. Translation: CAISDPSGVETQYF.